This T cell receptor beta chain was observed in a study of blood T cell repertoires in COVID-19. This table comes from immunoSEQ multiplex PCR, and its TCRdb copy is limited to in-frame clones, with some not included. Counted here are some 190,000 clones, 85% to 90% occurring once; the ten biggest clones make up 1.5%. This receptor was taken from a man younger than 30 with active or convalescent COVID-19. The material sequenced was peripheral blood.

For the CDR3, the DNA is TGTGCCAGCAGGAGGACTAGCATCAATGAGCAGTTCTTC. This sequence encodes CASRRTSINEQFF. The gene calls are TRBV28 and TRBJ2-1, with TRBD2 identical over 8 bases. The CDR3 contains 13 residues. V shed 6 bases and J 6 bases; nucleotides not matched to a gene: 4. Germline CDR1 and CDR2: MDHEN and SYDVKM.